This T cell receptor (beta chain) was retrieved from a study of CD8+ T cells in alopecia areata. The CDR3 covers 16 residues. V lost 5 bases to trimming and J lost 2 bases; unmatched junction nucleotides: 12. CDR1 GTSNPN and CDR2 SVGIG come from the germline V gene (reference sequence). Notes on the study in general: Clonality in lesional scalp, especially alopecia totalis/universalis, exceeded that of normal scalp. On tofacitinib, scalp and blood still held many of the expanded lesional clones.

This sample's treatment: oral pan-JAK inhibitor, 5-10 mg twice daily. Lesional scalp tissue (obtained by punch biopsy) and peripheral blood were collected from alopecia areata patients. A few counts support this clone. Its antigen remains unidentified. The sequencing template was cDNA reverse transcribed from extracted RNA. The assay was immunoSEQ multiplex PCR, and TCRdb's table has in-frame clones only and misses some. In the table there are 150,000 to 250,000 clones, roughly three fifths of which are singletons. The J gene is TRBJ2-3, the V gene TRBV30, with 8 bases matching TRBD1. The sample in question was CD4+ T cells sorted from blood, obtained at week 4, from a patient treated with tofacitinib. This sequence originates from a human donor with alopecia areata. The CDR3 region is CAWGLGGQADTDTQYF. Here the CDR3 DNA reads TGTGCCTGGGGCCTAGGGGGACAGGCCGACACAGATACGCAGTATTTT.